This T cell receptor (beta chain) was recorded in a study of blood T cell repertoires in COVID-19. Across the whole study: The cDNA or gDNA used as material had been derived from T cells, B-cell-depleted T cells, or PBMCs.

The V gene lost 1 base and the J gene lost 5 bases, with 14 bases spanning the gap. In germline, CDR1 is SGHVS, CDR2 FQNEAQ. The CDR3 length is 15 residues. Sequencing used immunoSEQ multiplex PCR; TCRdb keeps in-frame clones, though not all of them. The sample holds 200,000 to 250,000 clones, 82% seen once. The TCR comes from a woman older than 75 with COVID-19, enrolled during active disease. V usage is TRBV7-8 and J usage is TRBJ2-5; D ambiguous. Input material: peripheral blood. The CDR3 nucleotides read TGTGCCAGCAGCTTAGGTATCGGCGGTAGGGAGACCCAGTACTTC. Encoded protein: CASSLGIGGRETQYF.